These 3 T cell receptor beta chains share one sample of origin, sequenced in a study of T cell responses to AZD1222 COVID-19 vaccine. This table comes from immunoSEQ multiplex PCR, and its TCRdb copy is limited to in-frame clones, with some not included. The top ten hold around 50% of the sample, which has tens of thousands of clones, less than 85% seen once. Sequences were derived from peripheral blood, sampled 28 days after the second AZD1222 dose. The receptors were sampled from an adult who received the AZD1222 COVID-19 vaccine.

The rearrangement uses TRBV28 and TRBJ2-1; 7 nucleotides agree with TRBD2. Trimming at V came to 7 bases and at J to 7 bases, leaving 10 bases not matched to a gene. The CDR3 has 14 amino acids. Germline-derived CDR1 and CDR2 are MDHEN and SYDVKM. The CDR3 reads CASTWGGSGNEQFF. Here the CDR3 DNA reads TGTGCCAGCACCTGGGGCGGGAGTGGGAATGAGCAGTTCTTC.

The J gene is TRBJ2-3, the V gene TRBV7-3; 9 bases line up with TRBD2. The CDR3 totals 14 residues. The junction had 5 bases not matched to a gene; V was cut back by 5 bases and J by 5 bases. CDR1 and CDR2 from the germline V gene are SGHTA and FQGTGA. CDR3 sequence reads: CASSVAGAVDTQYF. CDR3 coding DNA: TGTGCCAGCAGCGTAGCGGGGGCGGTAGATACGCAGTATTTT. Full variable domain (rest looked up from reference TRBV7-3 and TRBJ2-3): GAGVSQTPSNKVTEKGKYVELRCDPISGHTALYWYRQSLGQGPEFLIYFQGTGAADDSGLPNDRFFAVRPEGSVSTLKIQRTERGDSAVYLCASSVAGAVDTQYFGPGTRLTVL.

The chain joins TRBV28 to TRBJ2-7; the match to TRBD1 covers 9 bases. Germline V gene sequence: CDR1 MDHEN, CDR2 SYDVKM. This CDR3 has 12 residues. The V and J ends lost 6 bases and 13 bases, in that order; junction bases with no gene match: 10. The CDR3, as DNA: TGTGCCAGCAGAACCGCCCCGGGACAGGGTTACTTC. The encoded protein is CASRTAPGQGYF.